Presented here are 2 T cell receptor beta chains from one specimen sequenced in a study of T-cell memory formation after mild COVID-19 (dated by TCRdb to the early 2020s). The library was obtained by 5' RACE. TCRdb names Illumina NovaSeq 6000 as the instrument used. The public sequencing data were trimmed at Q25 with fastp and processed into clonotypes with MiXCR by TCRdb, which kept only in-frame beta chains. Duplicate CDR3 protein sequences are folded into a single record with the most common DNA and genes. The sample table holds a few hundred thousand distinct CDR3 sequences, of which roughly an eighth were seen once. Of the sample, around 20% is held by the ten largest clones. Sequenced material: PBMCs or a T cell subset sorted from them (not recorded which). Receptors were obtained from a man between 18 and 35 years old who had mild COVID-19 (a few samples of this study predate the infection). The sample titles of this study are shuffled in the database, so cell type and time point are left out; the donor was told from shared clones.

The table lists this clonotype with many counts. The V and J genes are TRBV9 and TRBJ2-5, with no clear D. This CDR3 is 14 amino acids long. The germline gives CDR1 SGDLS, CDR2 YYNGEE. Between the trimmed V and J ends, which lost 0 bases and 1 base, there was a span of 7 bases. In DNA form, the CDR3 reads TGTGCCAGCAGCGTAGATGGGTCCCAAGAGACCCAGTACTTC. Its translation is CASSVDGSQETQYF. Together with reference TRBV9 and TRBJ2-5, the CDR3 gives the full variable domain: DSGVTQTPKHLITATGQRVTLRCSPRSGDLSVYWYQQSLDQGLQFLIQYYNGEERAKGNILERFSAQQFPDLHSELNLSSLELGDSALYFCASSVDGSQETQYFGPGTRLLVL.

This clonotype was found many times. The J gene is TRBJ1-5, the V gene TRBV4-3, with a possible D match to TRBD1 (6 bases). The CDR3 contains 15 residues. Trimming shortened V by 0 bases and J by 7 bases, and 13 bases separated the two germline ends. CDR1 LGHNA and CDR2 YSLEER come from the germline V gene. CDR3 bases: TGCGCCAGCAGCCAAGATGGCCAGGGGAGGCAGCCCCAGCATTTT. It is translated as CASSQDGQGRQPQHF.